This T cell receptor (beta chain) is drawn from a study of cytomegalovirus exposure and HLA in healthy donors. Findings and limits, study-wide: Analysis was carried out at a later point, and it linked a missense DCLRE1C variant to TCR beta V- and J-gene trimming. Among TCR beta chains, those listed as cytomegalovirus-associated numbered around 180.

PCR was performed using 60 Vbeta and 13 Jbeta primers. Profiled with immunoSEQ multiplex PCR; TCRdb holds only in-frame clones, not every one. The top ten hold 7.7% of the sample, which has fewer than 100,000 clones, 77% seen once. Donors in the study were healthy people who gave bone marrow. Germline V gene data show CDR1 as SGHKS and CDR2 as YYEKEE (reference sequence). This CDR3 has 17 residues. V lost 4 bases, J lost 2 bases, and 10 bases stayed unmatched. Concerning this clone: Its antigen is undetermined.

Sequenced sample: PBMCs. This rearrangement joins TRBV5-5 to TRBJ1-5; 9 bases fit TRBD1. The TCR originated in a female donor in good health and CMV-seronegative. The chain's CDR3 is CASSQRTGDDRNQPQHF. In nucleotides, the CDR3 is TGTGCCAGCAGCCAGAGGACAGGGGACGATCGCAATCAGCCCCAGCATTTT.